Below are 20 T cell receptor beta chains sequenced from a single sample in a study of T cells in Graves' hyperthyroidism and ophthalmopathy. RNA transcripts gave rise to amplified TCR beta CDR3 regions. First-round RT-PCR with HTBI primers amplified the TCR CDR3 region. TCRdb re-analysed the multiplex PCR reads in MiXCR, keeping a single row per CDR3 protein. The table includes approximately 400,000 distinct CDR3 sequences, roughly 12% detected once. The sequencing input was blood. Receptor source: a young man with Graves' hyperthyroidism that later progressed to Graves' ophthalmopathy.

This clonotype was detected many times. J is TRBJ1-2 and V is TRBV6-5; TRBD1 matches 11 bases. The length of the CDR3 is 16 residues. The V gene end was trimmed by 0 bases and the J gene end by 8 bases; junction bases not matched to a gene: 8. Germline V gene lookup returns CDR1 MNHEY and CDR2 SVGAGI. CDR3 loop: CASSYSTGTGGRGYTF. CDR3 DNA sequence: TGTGCCAGCAGTTACTCAACCGGGACAGGGGGTCGGGGCTACACCTTC.

This clonotype showed up just a few times. The chain links TRBV19 to TRBJ1-1; D gene ambiguous. Per germline, CDR1 LNHDA and CDR2 SQIVND (reference sequence). The V end lost 5 bases, the J end lost 8 bases, and 9 bases lay between the germline ends. There are 11 residues in the CDR3. The CDR3 reads CASSYAQEAFF. The CDR3 DNA follows: TGTGCCAGTAGTTATGCACAGGAAGCTTTCTTT.

This clonotype was observed a few times. The chain carries TRBV13 and TRBJ2-1, with TRBD2 identical over 9 bases. The CDR3 is 18 amino acids. Germline V gives CDR1 PRHDT, CDR2 FYEKMQ (reference sequence). With V trimmed by 5 bases and J by 4 bases, 15 bases remained unmatched. This CDR3 is CASSPRGYAGGRYNEQFF. The CDR3 coding sequence is TGTGCCAGCAGCCCAAGGGGTTATGCGGGGGGGAGATACAATGAGCAGTTCTTC.

This clonotype occurred many times. The rearrangement uses TRBV11-2 and TRBJ1-3; D gene ambiguous. Germline V gene data show CDR1 as SGHAT and CDR2 as FQNNGV. The V and J ends lost 5 bases and 0 bases respectively, with 17 bases between them. There are 17 residues in the CDR3. CDR3 DNA: TGTGCCAGCAGCCGTAGGCCAGGACGGAACTCTGGAAACACCATATATTTT. It codes for CASSRRPGRNSGNTIYF.

This clonotype was recorded at least ten times. The J gene is TRBJ2-7, the V gene TRBV6-1; D is unclear. Germline CDR1 is MNHNS and CDR2 is SASEGT. The CDR3 length is 16 residues. V lost 5 bases, J lost 1 base, and 18 bases lay in between. As DNA, the CDR3 is TGTGCCAGCAGTCAGAGCCGGGCCGCCCTGTCCTACGAGCAGTACTTC. The encoded protein is CASSQSRAALSYEQYF.

The chain recombines TRBV20-1 with TRBJ2-7; 8 nucleotides match TRBD1. V dropped 5 bases and J dropped 3; count of bases not matched to a gene: 9. The CDR3 contains 14 residues. From germline, CDR1 is DFQATT and CDR2 SNEGSKA (reference sequence). The CDR3 region has the DNA TGCAGTGCTCCGGACAGGGTAAAGGTCTACGAGCAGTACTTC. Translated: CSAPDRVKVYEQYF.

The J gene is TRBJ2-5, the V gene TRBV5-5; 9 bases are a match to TRBD1. The CDR3 is made up of 15 amino acids. Germline CDR1 reads SGHKS; CDR2 reads YYEKEE (reference sequence). The V segment lost 4 bases and the J segment 2 bases; nucleotides outside the gene matches: 6. Here the CDR3 reads CASSRDRARQETQYF. The CDR3 nucleotides are TGTGCCAGCAGCCGGGACAGGGCTCGGCAAGAGACCCAGTACTTC. Variable domain in full (rest from reference TRBV5-5 and TRBJ2-5): DAGVTQSPTHLIKTRGQQVTLRCSPISGHKSVSWYQQVLGQGPQFIFQYYEKEERGRGNFPDRFSARQFPNYSSELNVNALLLGDSALYLCASSRDRARQETQYFGPGTRLLVL.

In its sample, this clonotype was seen many times. The chain has TRBV5-8 and TRBJ1-3; 7 nucleotides line up with TRBD1. CDR1 is SGHTS, CDR2 YDEGEE, per germline. V lost 7 bases and J lost 2; bases outside the gene matches: 3. The CDR3 has 13 amino acids. The CDR3 is CASHDRAGNTIYF. DNA for the CDR3: TGTGCCAGCCACGACAGGGCTGGAAACACCATATATTTT.

This clonotype has at least ten counts. The J gene is TRBJ1-5, the V gene TRBV2; D gene ambiguous. CDR1 and CDR2 from the germline V gene are SNHLY and FYNNEI. V gave up 2 bases and J gave up 5 bases, with 7 bases separating them. The CDR3 length is 13 residues. The CDR3 region is CASSEMRDQPQHF. The CDR3 coding sequence is TGTGCCAGCAGTGAAATGCGTGATCAGCCCCAGCATTTT.

This clonotype was detected only a few times. The chain joins TRBV29-1 to TRBJ2-5, with 11 bases that match TRBD1. This CDR3 spans 16 amino acids. Losses at the gene ends were 3 bases for V and 4 bases for J; bases not matched to a gene: 10. Per germline, CDR1 SQVTM and CDR2 ANQGSEA. In DNA, the CDR3 is TGCAGCGTTGATAATGGAGGGACAGGGGGGGGAGAGACCCAGTACTTC. Residues: CSVDNGGTGGGETQYF.

This clonotype was observed at least ten times. The V and J genes are TRBV15 and TRBJ1-2, with 8 positions matching TRBD1. CDR1 is LNHNV and CDR2 is YYDKDF in the germline V gene (reference sequence). Trimming took 3 bases from V and 4 from J; bases not matched to a gene: 7. The CDR3 runs 15 residues. In DNA form, the CDR3 reads TGTGCCACCAGCAGCCCAGGGGGCCTCCCCTATGGCTACACCTTC. Translated, it gives CATSSPGGLPYGYTF. The whole variable domain, remainder taken from reference TRBV15 and TRBJ1-2, is DAMVIQNPRYQVTQFGKPVTLSCSQTLNHNVMYWYQQKSSQAPKLLFHYYDKDFNNEADTPDNFQSRRPNTSFCFLDIRSPGLGDTAMYLCATSSPGGLPYGYTFGSGTRLTVV.

This clonotype was recorded at least ten times. V usage is TRBV11-2 and J usage is TRBJ1-5; TRBD1 matches at 10 bases. V dropped 5 bases and J dropped 5; count of bases not matched to a gene: 3. The CDR3 has 14 residues. Germline CDR1 and CDR2: SGHAT and FQNNGV. CDR3 loop: CASSRQGADQPQHF. As DNA, the CDR3 is TGTGCCAGCAGCAGACAGGGGGCGGATCAGCCCCAGCATTTT.

In its sample, this clonotype was seen many times. The rearrangement uses TRBV11-3 and TRBJ2-1, with a possible D match to TRBD2 (7 bases). Germline assignment: CDR1 SGHNT and CDR2 YENEEA. The CDR3 contains 14 residues. The germline V and J ends were trimmed by 5 bases and 8 bases, with 16 bases remaining between them. CDR3 loop: CASSGEGVFDEQFF. The CDR3 DNA is TGTGCCAGCAGCGGGGAGGGGGTATTCGATGAGCAGTTCTTC.

In this sample, this clonotype turned up once. Being one base from a much bigger clone, this may be a read error. V usage is TRBV20-1 and J usage is TRBJ1-2, with D possibly being TRBD1 (6 bases). This CDR3 region has 15 residues. Per germline, CDR1 DFQATT and CDR2 SNEGSKA (reference sequence). With 6 bases removed from V and 5 bases from J, the gap between germline ends came to 22 bases. CDR3 sequence reads: CSATPETGDPYGYTF. DNA of the CDR3: TGCAGTGCCACTCCCGAGACAGGCGATCCATATGGCTACACCTTC.

The sample holds a few counts of this clonotype. The chain carries TRBV29-1 and TRBJ2-3; 10 bases map to TRBD2. CDR1 is SQVTM, CDR2 ANQGSEA, per germline. The CDR3 loop spans 14 amino acids. V dropped 4 bases and J dropped 5; count of bases not matched to a gene: 6. The CDR3 nucleotides are TGCAGCGTTGTGCTAGCGGGGGAGGGAGATACGCAGTATTTT. Residues: CSVVLAGEGDTQYF.

This clonotype was seen a few times. The V gene is TRBV5-6, the J gene TRBJ2-3, with no clear D. V shed 4 bases and J shed 5 bases, with 26 bases lying between them. CDR1 SGHDT and CDR2 YYEEEE come from the germline V gene. This CDR3 is 18 amino acids long. The CDR3 is CASSAESGLGFSKDTQYF. DNA of the CDR3: TGTGCCAGCAGCGCCGAATCCGGGCTAGGCTTCTCTAAAGATACGCAGTATTTT.

This clonotype came up a few times. V and J are TRBV5-1 and TRBJ2-2; a weak D match, TRBD1 (5 bases). Germline loops: CDR1 SGHRS, CDR2 YFSETQ. The CDR3 loop spans 15 amino acids. Trimming removed 7 bases at V and 4 bases at J, with 17 bases between. The CDR3, as DNA: TGCGCCAGCGTCGTGGACAATCCCTTCACCGGGGAGCTGTTTTTT. Translating gives CASVVDNPFTGELFF.

This clonotype was recorded many times. The V gene is TRBV28, the J gene TRBJ1-5; 7 nucleotides match TRBD1. The CDR3 has 17 residues. V shed 5 bases, J shed 2 bases, and the junction held 12 bases outside the gene matches. The V gene's germline CDR1 is MDHEN and CDR2 SYDVKM. The CDR3 DNA reads as TGTGCCAGCAGTCGACAGGGTTTTGTGGTAGGCAATCAGCCCCAGCATTTT. It yields the protein CASSRQGFVVGNQPQHF.

In this sample, this clonotype turned up a few times. The chain is built from TRBV9 and TRBJ2-3, with D possibly matching TRBD2 (6 bases). Per the germline V gene, CDR1 is SGDLS and CDR2 is YYNGEE. The CDR3 runs to 15 residues. V lost 0 bases, J lost 0 bases, and 8 bases lay in between. The CDR3 DNA follows: TGTGCCAGCAGCGTAGTGGGGGGAAGCACAGATACGCAGTATTTT. This sequence encodes CASSVVGGSTDTQYF.

This clonotype was seen repeatedly, ten times or more. The chain employs TRBV3-1 and TRBJ1-2; D gene ambiguous. CDR3 size: 13 residues. Germline V gene sequence: CDR1 LGHDT, CDR2 YNNKEL (reference sequence). V dropped 1 base and J dropped 5 bases, with 8 bases sitting between them. CDR3 DNA: TGTGCCAGCAGCCAAGTGGCCGGATATGGCTACACCTTC. Amino acids: CASSQVAGYGYTF.